The TCR beta chain described here comes from a study of blood T cell repertoires in COVID-19. Authors' methods: Amplification of reference gene primers provided the estimated nucleated cell counts. Using immunoSEQ multiplex PCR, the repertoire was profiled, and TCRdb retains in-frame clones only, with some absent. D and trimming were read from the DNA, whereas the V and J calls and clone size are those reported in that table. The sample contains about 260,000 clones, over 80% of which appear only once. The CDR3 contains 14 residues. CDR1 SNHLY and CDR2 FYNNEI come from the germline V gene. The germline V and J ends were trimmed by 11 bases and 5 bases, with 19 bases remaining between them.

The receptor was isolated from a woman aged 40 to 55 with acute or convalescent COVID-19. The rearrangement uses TRBV2 and TRBJ2-4, with a possible D match to TRBD2 (6 bases). Input material: peripheral blood. CDR3 nucleotides: TGTGCCGGAGGCGTCCGGGACTCCCAAAACATTCAGTACTTC. Translation gives CAGGVRDSQNIQYF.